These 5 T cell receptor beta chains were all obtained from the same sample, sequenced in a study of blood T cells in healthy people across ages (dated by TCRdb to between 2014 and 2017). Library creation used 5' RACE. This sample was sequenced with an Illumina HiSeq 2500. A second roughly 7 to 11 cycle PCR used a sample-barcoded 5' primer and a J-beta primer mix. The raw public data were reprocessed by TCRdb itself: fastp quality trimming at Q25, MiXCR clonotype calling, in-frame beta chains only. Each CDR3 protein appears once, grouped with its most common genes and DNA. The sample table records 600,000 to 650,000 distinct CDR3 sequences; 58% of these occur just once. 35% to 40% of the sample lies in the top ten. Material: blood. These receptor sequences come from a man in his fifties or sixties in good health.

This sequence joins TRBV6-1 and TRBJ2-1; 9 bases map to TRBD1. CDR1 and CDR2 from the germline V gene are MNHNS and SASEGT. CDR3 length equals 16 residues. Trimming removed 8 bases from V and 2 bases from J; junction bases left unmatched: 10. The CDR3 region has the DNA TGTGCCAGCCTGGGACCCGGGACAGGGACCTACAATGAGCAGTTCTTC. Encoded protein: CASLGPGTGTYNEQFF.

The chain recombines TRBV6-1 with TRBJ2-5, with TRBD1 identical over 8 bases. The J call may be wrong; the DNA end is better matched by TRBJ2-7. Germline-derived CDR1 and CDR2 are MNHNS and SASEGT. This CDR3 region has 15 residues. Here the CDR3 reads CASSDNQGASDEQYF. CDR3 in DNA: TGTGCCAGCAGTGATAACCAGGGGGCGAGCGACGAGCAGTACTTC.

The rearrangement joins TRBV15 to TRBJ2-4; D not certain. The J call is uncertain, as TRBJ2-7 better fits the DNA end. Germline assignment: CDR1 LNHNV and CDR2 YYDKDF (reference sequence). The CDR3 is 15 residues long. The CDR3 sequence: CATSRRLGIPNEQYF. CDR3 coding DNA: TGTGCCACCAGCAGGAGGTTAGGGATCCCCAACGAGCAGTACTTC.

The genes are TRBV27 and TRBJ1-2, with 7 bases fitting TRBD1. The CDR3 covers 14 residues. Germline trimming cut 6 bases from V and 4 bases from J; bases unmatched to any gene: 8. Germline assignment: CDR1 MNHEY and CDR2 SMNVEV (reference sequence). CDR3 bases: TGTGCCAGCAGAGACAGGGCGTCTGTCTATGGCTACACCTTC. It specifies CASRDRASVYGYTF.

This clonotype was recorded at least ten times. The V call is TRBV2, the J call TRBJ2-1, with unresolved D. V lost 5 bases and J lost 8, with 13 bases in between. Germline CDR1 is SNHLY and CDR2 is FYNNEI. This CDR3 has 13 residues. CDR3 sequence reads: CASSSQLTDEQFF. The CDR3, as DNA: TGTGCCAGCAGTTCCCAGCTGACGGATGAGCAGTTCTTC.